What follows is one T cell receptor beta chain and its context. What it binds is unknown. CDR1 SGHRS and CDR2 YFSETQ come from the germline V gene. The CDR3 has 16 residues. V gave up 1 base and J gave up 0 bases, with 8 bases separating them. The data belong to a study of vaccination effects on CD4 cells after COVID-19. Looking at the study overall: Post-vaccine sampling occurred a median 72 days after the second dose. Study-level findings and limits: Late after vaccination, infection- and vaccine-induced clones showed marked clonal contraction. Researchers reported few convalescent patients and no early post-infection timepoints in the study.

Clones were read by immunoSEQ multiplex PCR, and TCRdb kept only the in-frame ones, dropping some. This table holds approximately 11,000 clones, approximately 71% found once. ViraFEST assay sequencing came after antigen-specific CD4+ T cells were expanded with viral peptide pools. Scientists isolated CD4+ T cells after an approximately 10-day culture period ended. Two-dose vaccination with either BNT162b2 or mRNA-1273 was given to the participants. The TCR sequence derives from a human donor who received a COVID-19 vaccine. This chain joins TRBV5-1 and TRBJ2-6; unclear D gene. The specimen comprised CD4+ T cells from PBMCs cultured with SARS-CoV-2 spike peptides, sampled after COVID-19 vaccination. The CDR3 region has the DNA TGCGCCAGCAGCTTGATAGGGTCCTCTGGGGCCAACGTCCTGACTTTC. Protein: CASSLIGSSGANVLTF.